The sequence of this T cell receptor beta chain was determined in a study of control samples from healthy donors and cancer patients (dated by TCRdb to 2018 to 2021). The library was generated by the immunoSEQ multiplex PCR assay. Held by TCRdb, this immuneACCESS table contains in-frame sequences only and omits some clones. Under half of the omission traces to an unresolved V gene where checked; the cause of the rest is unknown. This sample gives roughly 90,000 clones in total; more than 75% of them show up just once. Of the sample, around a tenth falls within the top ten clones. With regard to this clone: There is no known antigen for this receptor. No much larger clone is present one base from it, and per-base qualities are unavailable.

The material sequenced was blood. The source of this sequence is an older woman in good health.

Read as DNA, the sequence is TGCGCCAGCACCTCAGGGGGAGAAGAATCACCCCTCCACTTT. Translated, it reads CASTSGGEESPLHF. Rearrangement joined TRBV5-1 to TRBJ1-6, with 7 bases in between that match TRBD1. Here V drops 6 bases and J drops 10 bases, and the junction holds 10 bases not matched to any gene. CDR1 SGHRS and CDR2 YFSETQ were looked up in the germline V gene. The CDR3 holds 14 amino acids from the cysteine to the phenylalanine. Left in the record is the CDR3 DNA by itself, 42 bases read in frame from the first base.